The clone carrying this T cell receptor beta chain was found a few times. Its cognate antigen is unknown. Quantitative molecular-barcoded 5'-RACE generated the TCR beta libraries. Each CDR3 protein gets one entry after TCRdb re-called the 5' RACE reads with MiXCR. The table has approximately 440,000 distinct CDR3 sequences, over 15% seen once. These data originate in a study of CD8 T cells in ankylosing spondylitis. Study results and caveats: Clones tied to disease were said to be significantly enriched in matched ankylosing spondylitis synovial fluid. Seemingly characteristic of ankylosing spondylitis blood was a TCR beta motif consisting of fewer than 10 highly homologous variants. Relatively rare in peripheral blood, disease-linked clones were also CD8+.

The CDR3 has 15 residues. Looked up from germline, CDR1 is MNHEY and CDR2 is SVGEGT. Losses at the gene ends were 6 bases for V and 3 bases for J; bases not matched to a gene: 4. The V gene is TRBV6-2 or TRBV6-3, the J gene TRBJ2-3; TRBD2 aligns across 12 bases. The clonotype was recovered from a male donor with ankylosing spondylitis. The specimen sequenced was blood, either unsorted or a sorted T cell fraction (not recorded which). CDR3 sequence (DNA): TGTGCCAGCAGAGGCGGACTAGCGGGAACAGATACGCAGTATTTT. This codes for CASRGGLAGTDTQYF.